The clone carrying this T cell receptor beta chain was observed a handful of times. Its matching antigen is unknown. Germline V gene sequence: CDR1 MNHEY, CDR2 SMNVEV (reference sequence). This CDR3 has 14 residues. The V gene lost 5 bases and the J gene lost 1 base, with 9 bases spanning the gap. This record comes from a study of T cell repertoires in cytomegalovirus infection. One entry per CDR3 protein results from TCRdb running MiXCR on the reads. The sample lists approximately 990,000 distinct CDR3 sequences, around 29% occurring once. The origin of this receptor is a human donor in good health (CMV status not recorded). Some clones in this sample may be carry-over from other donors' samples. The sample here was cultured CD8+ T cells from PBMCs, taken from culture after CMV antigen stimulation. The chain has TRBV27 and TRBJ1-5; D possibly corresponds to TRBD1 (5 bases). The DNA of the CDR3 is TGTGCCAGCAGTCGTCGACAGAGCAATCAGCCCCAGCATTTT. The encoded protein is CASSRRQSNQPQHF.